This is a list of T cell receptor beta chains from one sample in a study of PD-L1 blockade in urothelial cancer. TCRdb keeps only in-frame clones here, not all; method: immunoSEQ multiplex PCR. The sample contains around 30,000 clones, more than 75% of which appear only once. The sample was PBMCs, taken around atezolizumab (anti-PD-L1) treatment. The receptors originated from a man aged 50-60 years with urothelial cancer. CDR3s include the opening cysteine and the closing phenylalanine or tryptophan. A D gene is named only where the DNA matches it firmly. Clone size is not always given. Where it is, it says once, few, many or a class for expanded clones.

v_call: TRBV14; clone_size: -; j_call: TRBJ2-3; d_call: TRBD2; cdr3_nt: TGTGCCAGCAGTCCGCTAGCGGGGGGGATCACAGATACGCAGTATTTT; cdr3_aa: CASSPLAGGITDTQYF
v_call: TRBV9; clone_size: -; j_call: TRBJ2-1; d_call: TRBD2; cdr3_nt: TGTGCCAGCAGCGTAGACCCCCCAGCGGGGGTCTACAATGAGCAGTTCTTC; cdr3_aa: CASSVDPPAGVYNEQFF
v_call: TRBV28; clone_size: -; j_call: TRBJ2-5; d_call: -; cdr3_nt: TGTGCCAGCAGCTCCGCAGTGGGCAGCCAAGAGACCCAGTACTTC; cdr3_aa: CASSSAVGSQETQYF
v_call: TRBV21-1; clone_size: -; j_call: TRBJ2-1; d_call: -; cdr3_nt: TGTGCCAGCAGCAAAATAGTGGACAGGGTCTACAATGAGCAGTTCTTC; cdr3_aa: CASSKIVDRVYNEQFF
v_call: TRBV27; clone_size: -; j_call: TRBJ2-7; d_call: -; cdr3_nt: TGTGCCAGCAGTTTAGAACAGGGACGGATCCTGGCCGAGCAGTACTTC; cdr3_aa: CASSLEQGRILAEQYF
v_call: TRBV9; clone_size: -; j_call: TRBJ2-2; d_call: -; cdr3_nt: TGTGCCAGCAGCGTAGCAGTCAAGAACACCGGGGAGCTGTTTTTT; cdr3_aa: CASSVAVKNTGELFF
v_call: TRBV7-8; clone_size: -; j_call: TRBJ1-2; d_call: -; cdr3_nt: TGTGCCAGCGCCTTTCGGGGGGCGGGGGATGGCTACACCTTC; cdr3_aa: CASAFRGAGDGYTF
v_call: TRBV10-1; clone_size: -; j_call: TRBJ2-7; d_call: TRBD2; cdr3_nt: TGCGCCAGCAGTCCGTATAGCGGGCAGAGCTCCTACGAGCAGTACTTC; cdr3_aa: CASSPYSGQSSYEQYF
v_call: TRBV7-2; clone_size: -; j_call: TRBJ1-6; d_call: TRBD1; cdr3_nt: TGTGCCAGCAGCCGGACAGGGTTATATAATTCACCCCTCCACTTT; cdr3_aa: CASSRTGLYNSPLHF
v_call: TRBV6-6; clone_size: -; j_call: TRBJ2-7; d_call: TRBD2; cdr3_nt: TGTGCCAGCATGGGCGGGAGGGCCTACGAGCAGTACTTC; cdr3_aa: CASMGGRAYEQYF
v_call: TRBV7-8; clone_size: -; j_call: TRBJ1-1; d_call: TRBD1; cdr3_nt: TGTGCCAGCAGCTCGCAGAGGGGGCTAAACACTGAAGCTTTCTTT; cdr3_aa: CASSSQRGLNTEAFF
v_call: TRBV10-2; clone_size: -; j_call: TRBJ1-1; d_call: -; cdr3_nt: TGCGCCAGCAGTGAGCCGGCAGGGTCTGGCACTGAAGCTTTCTTT; cdr3_aa: CASSEPAGSGTEAFF
v_call: TRBV7-9; clone_size: -; j_call: TRBJ1-4; d_call: -; cdr3_nt: TGTGCCAGCAGTCAGGCTGCAACTAATGAAAAACTGTTTTTT; cdr3_aa: CASSQAATNEKLFF
v_call: TRBV10-3; clone_size: -; j_call: TRBJ1-5; d_call: -; cdr3_nt: TGTGCCATCAGGGCTAACGGGGAAAATCAGCCCCAGCATTTT; cdr3_aa: CAIRANGENQPQHF
v_call: TRBV9; clone_size: once; j_call: TRBJ2-7; d_call: TRBD2; cdr3_nt: TGTGCCAGCAGCGGACTAGCGGGAGGGATCGACGAGCAGTACTTC; cdr3_aa: CASSGLAGGIDEQYF
v_call: TRBV7-3; clone_size: -; j_call: TRBJ2-3; d_call: TRBD2; cdr3_nt: TGTGCCAGCAGCTCTAGCGGTCACACAGATACGCAGTATTTT; cdr3_aa: CASSSSGHTDTQYF
v_call: TRBV7-9; clone_size: few; j_call: TRBJ1-1; d_call: TRBD1; cdr3_nt: TGTGCCAGCAGCTCAACCTATGGACAGGGTGGCACTGAAGCTTTCTTT; cdr3_aa: CASSSTYGQGGTEAFF
v_call: TRBV11-2; clone_size: -; j_call: TRBJ1-4; d_call: TRBD1; cdr3_nt: TGTGCCAGCAGTTTCAGGGGGGCCGAAAAACTGTTTTTT; cdr3_aa: CASSFRGAEKLFF
v_call: TRBV7-3; clone_size: -; j_call: TRBJ2-7; d_call: TRBD1; cdr3_nt: TGTGCCAGCAGCCCCGGGACAGATTCCTACGAGCAGTACTTC; cdr3_aa: CASSPGTDSYEQYF
v_call: TRBV6-1; clone_size: few; j_call: TRBJ2-7; d_call: TRBD2; cdr3_nt: TGTGCCAGCAGTGACGGGGGGGGCTACGAGCAGTACTTC; cdr3_aa: CASSDGGGYEQYF
v_call: TRBV4-1; clone_size: -; j_call: TRBJ2-7; d_call: -; cdr3_nt: TGCGCCAGCAGCCCACCAGACAGGACCTACGAGCAGTACTTC; cdr3_aa: CASSPPDRTYEQYF
v_call: TRBV10-2; clone_size: once; j_call: TRBJ2-1; d_call: TRBD2; cdr3_nt: TGCGCCAGCAGTGAGTCTCTGGCGGGAGTGCCTTACAATGAGCAGTTCTTC; cdr3_aa: CASSESLAGVPYNEQFF
v_call: TRBV11-3; clone_size: -; j_call: TRBJ2-1; d_call: TRBD2; cdr3_nt: TGTGCCAGCAGCTTTAAAGAAGGCGGGGGGGATGTAAATGAGCAGTTCTTC; cdr3_aa: CASSFKEGGGDVNEQFF
v_call: TRBV30; clone_size: -; j_call: TRBJ1-1; d_call: -; cdr3_nt: TGTGCCTGGAGTGCCCGACTGCGTATCAACACTGAAGCTTTCTTT; cdr3_aa: CAWSARLRINTEAFF
v_call: TRBV4-3; clone_size: -; j_call: TRBJ2-2; d_call: -; cdr3_nt: TGCGCCAGCAGCGCGATCCAGGGGGGCACCGGGGAGCTGTTTTTT; cdr3_aa: CASSAIQGGTGELFF
v_call: TRBV11-2; clone_size: -; j_call: TRBJ2-3; d_call: -; cdr3_nt: TGTGCCAGCAGCCTCTTCTCGACTCCCAGTTTGTCAGATACGCAGTATTTT; cdr3_aa: CASSLFSTPSLSDTQYF
v_call: TRBV9; clone_size: -; j_call: TRBJ2-3; d_call: -; cdr3_nt: TGTGCCAGCAGCGTAGTACCCCGGAGGGAAGATACGCAGTATTTT; cdr3_aa: CASSVVPRREDTQYF
v_call: TRBV9; clone_size: -; j_call: TRBJ1-2; d_call: -; cdr3_nt: TGTGCCAGCAGCGTAGGAGCAGGGGACTATGGCTACACCTTC; cdr3_aa: CASSVGAGDYGYTF
v_call: TRBV5-1; clone_size: -; j_call: TRBJ2-7; d_call: -; cdr3_nt: TGCGCCAGCAGTTCAGAGACCCTGGCGAGGGAGCAGTACTTC; cdr3_aa: CASSSETLAREQYF
v_call: TRBV28; clone_size: -; j_call: TRBJ1-1; d_call: TRBD1; cdr3_nt: TGTGCCAGCAGCGGACAGGGGAGGGCTGAAGCTTTCTTT; cdr3_aa: CASSGQGRAEAFF
v_call: TRBV27; clone_size: -; j_call: TRBJ1-1; d_call: -; cdr3_nt: TGTGCCAGCAGAAACACGCCGGGAGGAATGAACACTGAAGCTTTCTTT; cdr3_aa: CASRNTPGGMNTEAFF
v_call: TRBV30; clone_size: few; j_call: TRBJ1-2; d_call: TRBD1; cdr3_nt: TGTGCCCGGGACAGCAGAGCTAACTATGGCTACACCTTC; cdr3_aa: CARDSRANYGYTF
v_call: TRBV15; clone_size: -; j_call: TRBJ2-1; d_call: TRBD2; cdr3_nt: TGTGCCACCAGCAGACCCCAGGGTGGGGGGGACAATGAGCAGTTCTTC; cdr3_aa: CATSRPQGGGDNEQFF
v_call: TRBV19; clone_size: -; j_call: TRBJ1-5; d_call: TRBD1; cdr3_nt: TGTGCCAGTAGTATAAACCCAGGGGGCAGCAATCAGCCCCAGCATTTT; cdr3_aa: CASSINPGGSNQPQHF
v_call: TRBV13; clone_size: -; j_call: TRBJ2-2; d_call: -; cdr3_nt: TGTGCCAGCAGCCCGGACATGGTCTTAGTGACCGGGGAGCTGTTTTTT; cdr3_aa: CASSPDMVLVTGELFF
v_call: TRBV9; clone_size: -; j_call: TRBJ2-5; d_call: -; cdr3_nt: TGTGCCAGCAGCTCCTCCCCGGGATTCCCAGAGACCCAGTACTTC; cdr3_aa: CASSSSPGFPETQYF
v_call: TRBV9; clone_size: -; j_call: TRBJ2-1; d_call: -; cdr3_nt: TGTGCCAGCAGCGTAGAACAGAACAATGAGCAGTTCTTC; cdr3_aa: CASSVEQNNEQFF
v_call: TRBV30; clone_size: -; j_call: TRBJ2-5; d_call: -; cdr3_nt: TGTGCCTGGAGGGCAACAGAGACCCAGTACTTC; cdr3_aa: CAWRATETQYF
v_call: TRBV6-5; clone_size: -; j_call: TRBJ2-7; d_call: TRBD2; cdr3_nt: TGTGCCAGCAGTTACGGCGGGAGCGTTTACGAGCAGTACTTC; cdr3_aa: CASSYGGSVYEQYF
v_call: TRBV18; clone_size: -; j_call: TRBJ1-3; d_call: TRBD1; cdr3_nt: TGTGCCAGCTCATCAGGACAGGGGCAAGGAAACACCATATATTTT; cdr3_aa: CASSSGQGQGNTIYF
v_call: TRBV11-2; clone_size: -; j_call: TRBJ2-7; d_call: TRBD1; cdr3_nt: TGTGCCAGCAGCTTAGAGTGGGACAGCTCCTACGAGCAGTACTTC; cdr3_aa: CASSLEWDSSYEQYF
v_call: TRBV11-3; clone_size: -; j_call: TRBJ2-1; d_call: -; cdr3_nt: TGTGCCAGCAGCCCCGGACAGCGCTCCTACAATGAGCAGTTCTTC; cdr3_aa: CASSPGQRSYNEQFF